The subject of this entry is one T cell receptor (beta chain). The antigen is unknown. A junction end diverges from the germline sequence, so it may reflect a read error. This record comes from a study of identical twins. Study outcomes and limitations: Zero-insertion results could be subject to partial confounding by invariant MAIT and iNKT cells.

Via MiXCR, TCRdb re-called the 5' RACE reads, giving one row per CDR3 protein. This sample has some 500,000 distinct CDR3 sequences, with roughly 9.9% found just once. The CDR3 has 12 residues. From germline, CDR1 is LGHDT and CDR2 YNNKEL (reference sequence). These data also featured in a second study, about yellow fever vaccine responses in identical twins.

Input material: PBMCs. This TCR was sampled from a woman between 18 and 29 years old in good health. V and J are TRBV3-1 and TRBJ2-7; D may be TRBD1 (5 bases). The CDR3 reads CASSQEYGRQTF. In DNA, the CDR3 is TGTGCCAGCAGCCAAGAATACGGAAGACAGACCTTC.